A single sample is the source of the 26 T cell receptor beta chains below, sequenced in a study of blood T cell repertoires in COVID-19. Profiled with immunoSEQ multiplex PCR; TCRdb holds only in-frame clones, not every one. The repertoire holds 90,000 to 100,000 clones, with around 90% as singletons. Sequenced: peripheral blood. Receptors originate from a man aged 60 to 69 with COVID-19, enrolled during active disease.

This chain joins TRBV7-2 and TRBJ2-1; maybe TRBD2 (5 bases). V was trimmed by 8 bases and J by 5 bases, leaving 13 bases between them. Germline CDR1 SGHTA, CDR2 FQGNSA. The CDR3 runs to 13 residues. In nucleotides, the CDR3 is TGTGCCAGCTCCCGGGATCTTAACAATGAGCAGTTCTTC. Protein product: CASSRDLNNEQFF.

The genes are TRBV3-1 (or the pseudogene TRBV3-2) and TRBJ2-7, with 11 bases lining up with TRBD2. This CDR3 spans 15 amino acids. Trimming cost V 5 bases and J 1 base; bases outside gene matches: 4. Germline lookup yields CDR1 LGHDT and CDR2 YNNKEL (reference sequence). CDR3 amino acids: CASSARLAGSYEQYF. The CDR3 coding sequence is TGTGCCAGCAGCGCCCGACTAGCGGGGTCCTACGAGCAGTACTTC.

The rearrangement joins TRBV6-5 to TRBJ2-7; 8 nucleotides align to TRBD2. This CDR3 comprises 15 residues. Germline V gives CDR1 MNHEY, CDR2 SVGAGI. V trimming: 7 bases; J trimming: 4 bases; junction bases outside the gene matches: 12. The CDR3 DNA is TGTGCCAGCAATTCTGCGGGAGGAGACCTTTACGAGCAGTACTTC. Translated, it gives CASNSAGGDLYEQYF.

V and J are TRBV10-1 and TRBJ2-3, with 9 bases that match TRBD2. V lost 1 base to trimming and J lost 1 base; unmatched junction nucleotides: 6. This CDR3 has 17 amino acids. Germline V CDR1 and CDR2: WNHNN, SYGVQD (reference sequence). As DNA, the CDR3 is TGCGCCAGCAGTGAGTATCGACTAGCGGAAGGCACAGATACGCAGTATTTT. Encoded protein: CASSEYRLAEGTDTQYF.

The CDR3 here is CASSHASGTSTGELFF. In DNA form, the CDR3 reads TGTGCCAGCAGCCATGCTTCCGGGACTAGCACCGGGGAGCTGTTTTTT. This chain connects TRBV4-2 to TRBJ2-2; 8 nucleotides align to TRBD2. CDR3 size: 16 residues. With V trimmed by 3 bases and J by 4 bases, 7 bases remained unmatched. CDR1 and CDR2 from the germline V gene are LGHNA and YNFKEQ.

The chain joins TRBV7-9 to TRBJ2-5, with 12 bases that match TRBD2. The CDR3 spans 15 residues. V shed 5 bases and J 3 bases; nucleotides not matched to a gene: 4. The germline gives CDR1 SEHNR, CDR2 FQNEAQ (reference sequence). Written as DNA, the CDR3 is TGTGCCAGCAGCCTTTGGACTAGCGGGGAAGAGACCCAGTACTTC. This encodes CASSLWTSGEETQYF.

This sequence joins TRBV30 and TRBJ2-3; 12 bases line up with TRBD2. In germline, CDR1 is GTSNPN, CDR2 SVGIG (reference sequence). This CDR3 has 15 amino acids. V shed 0 bases, J shed 10 bases, and the junction held 8 bases outside the gene matches. Here the CDR3 reads CAWSVPGLAGLPQYF. CDR3 bases: TGTGCCTGGAGTGTACCGGGACTAGCGGGCCTCCCGCAGTATTTT.

The rearrangement uses TRBV27 and TRBJ2-2, with 10 bases matching TRBD2. V was clipped by 2 bases and J by 3 bases; unmatched bases: 3. The CDR3 contains 16 residues. Germline-derived CDR1 and CDR2 are MNHEY and SMNVEV (reference sequence). CDR3 coding DNA: TGTGCCAGCAGTTTAGGACTAGCGGAAGACACCGGGGAGCTGTTTTTT. Its translation: CASSLGLAEDTGELFF.

The rearrangement joins TRBV11-3 to TRBJ2-3; 8 nucleotides line up with TRBD2. CDR1 and CDR2 from the germline V gene are SGHNT and YENEEA. The CDR3 has 15 amino acids. V lost 5 bases to trimming and J lost 2 bases; unmatched junction nucleotides: 6. The CDR3 bases are TGTGCCAGCAGCCCGGGACTAGGGGCCACAGATACGCAGTATTTT. It codes for CASSPGLGATDTQYF.

This clone is a singleton in its sample. The J gene is TRBJ1-2, the V gene TRBV9; no definite D call. With 0 bases removed from V and 2 bases from J, the gap between germline ends came to 8 bases. Germline V gene lookup returns CDR1 SGDLS and CDR2 YYNGEE. The length of the CDR3 is 14 residues. The CDR3: CASSVGAPNYGYTF. DNA of the CDR3: TGTGCCAGCAGCGTAGGGGCCCCCAACTATGGCTACACCTTC.

Points on this clone: One end of the junction does not line up with germline, which may come from a read error. V and J are TRBV4-2 and TRBJ1-2; TRBD1 matches 7 bases. Germline V gene lookup returns CDR1 LGHNA and CDR2 YNFKEQ. CDR3 size: 13 residues. The CDR3 nucleotides are TGTGCCAGCAGCTCCCCGACAGGGCGAGGCTACACCTTT. Protein product: CASSSPTGRGYTF.

V gene TRBV11-3 combines with J gene TRBJ1-2; D is uncertain. In germline, CDR1 is SGHNT, CDR2 YENEEA. Trimming removed 2 bases from V and 4 bases from J, with 8 bases in between. The CDR3 contains 13 residues. This CDR3 reads CASSLNRGYGYTF. The CDR3 DNA follows: TGTGCCAGCAGCTTAAATCGGGGCTATGGCTACACCTTC.

This clone was recorded once. The chain couples TRBV18 to TRBJ2-1; D is uncertain. CDR1 and CDR2 from the germline V gene are KGHSH and LQKENI. The CDR3 totals 13 residues. Trimming took off 2 bases at V and 9 bases at J, with 11 bases between the two ends. The CDR3 DNA reads TGTGCCAGCTCACCATCCCGTCACGGTGAGCAGTTCTTC. Protein sequence: CASSPSRHGEQFF.

This clone has more than one count but fewer than ten. The V and J genes are TRBV15 and TRBJ1-1, with a weak D call TRBD1 (5 bases). Trimming took 2 bases from V and 3 from J, leaving 13 bases between them. The CDR3 runs 15 residues. CDR1 LNHNV and CDR2 YYDKDF come from the germline V gene (reference sequence). The CDR3: CATSRQAGGDTEAFF. Here the CDR3 DNA reads TGTGCCACCAGCAGACAGGCGGGGGGTGACACTGAAGCTTTCTTT. The entire variable domain, with the rest obtained from reference TRBV15 and TRBJ1-1, is as follows: DAMVIQNPRYQVTQFGKPVTLSCSQTLNHNVMYWYQQKSSQAPKLLFHYYDKDFNNEADTPDNFQSRRPNTSFCFLDIRSPGLGDTAMYLCATSRQAGGDTEAFFGQGTRLTVV.

The chain uses TRBV30 and TRBJ1-2; 7 bases match TRBD1. The CDR3 runs to 13 residues. CDR1 is GTSNPN, CDR2 SVGIG, per germline (reference sequence). The J segment lost 5 bases and the V segment lost 0 bases, leaving 3 bases of the junction unmatched. The CDR3 is CAWSVGTEYGYTF. The CDR3 DNA follows: TGTGCCTGGAGTGTGGGGACAGAGTATGGCTACACCTTC.

The V and J genes are TRBV10-1 and TRBJ2-3; unclear D gene. The CDR3 runs 12 residues. Trimming cost V 3 bases and J 5 bases, with 6 bases left between them. Germline CDR1 is WNHNN and CDR2 is SYGVQD (reference sequence). Here the CDR3 reads CASSDSLDTQYF. CDR3 in DNA: TGCGCCAGCAGTGATTCTCTAGATACGCAGTATTTT.

V is TRBV24-1 and J is TRBJ1-2; 8 positions agree with TRBD1. Germline values: CDR1 KGHDR, CDR2 SFDVKD. The CDR3 loop spans 15 amino acids. Trimming removed 4 bases from V and 3 bases from J; junction bases left unmatched: 6. In DNA, the CDR3 is TGTGCCACCAGTGACTCAGGGGGCGCCGACTATGGCTACACCTTC. Translation: CATSDSGGADYGYTF.

The chain uses TRBV11-3 and TRBJ2-7; TRBD2 matches 7 bases. Looked up from germline, CDR1 is SGHNT and CDR2 is YENEEA. The V and J ends lost 3 bases and 0 bases, in that order; junction bases with no gene match: 8. This CDR3 has 16 residues. The CDR3 here is CASSLDTSVYSYEQYF. The DNA for the CDR3 is TGTGCCAGCAGCTTGGATACTAGCGTCTACTCCTACGAGCAGTACTTC.

The chain links TRBV6-5 to TRBJ1-2, with 9 bases identical to TRBD1. Germline V gene sequence: CDR1 MNHEY, CDR2 SVGAGI. With V trimmed by 6 bases and J by 13 bases, 15 bases remained unmatched. The CDR3 extends over 14 amino acids. CDR3 sequence: CASSKQGAMSGITF. The DNA for the CDR3 is TGTGCCAGCAGCAAACAGGGGGCCATGTCCGGAATCACCTTC.

The V and J genes are TRBV27 and TRBJ1-2; tentative D call: TRBD1 (6 bases). CDR3 length equals 14 residues. Between the trimmed V and J ends, which lost 5 bases and 3 bases, there was a span of 13 bases. CDR1 and CDR2 (germline): MNHEY, SMNVEV (reference sequence). The CDR3 bases are TGTGCCAGCAGTACGGGGGGCGCTTACTATGGCTACACCTTC. Translated: CASSTGGAYYGYTF.

The rearrangement links TRBV4-1 to TRBJ1-5, with 7 bases aligning to TRBD1. V was pared by 3 bases and J by 7 bases, with 9 bases of the junction left unmatched. The CDR3 runs to 15 residues. Germline CDR1 MGHRA, CDR2 YSYEKL. CDR3 nucleotides: TGCGCCAGCAGCCATCCGGGACAGTTCGGACAGCCCCAGCATTTT. Translating gives CASSHPGQFGQPQHF.

V is TRBV6-1 and J is TRBJ1-2, with D unclear. V was cut by 3 bases and J by 3 bases, with 5 bases left in between. The germline V gene encodes CDR1 MNHNS and CDR2 SASEGT. The CDR3 is made up of 12 amino acids. The chain's CDR3 is CASSDRYYGYTF. The CDR3 nucleotides read TGTGCCAGCAGTGACAGGTACTATGGCTACACCTTC.

V and J are TRBV9 and TRBJ2-7, with 11 bases aligning to TRBD2. This CDR3 has 14 amino acids. CDR1 and CDR2 (germline): SGDLS, YYNGEE. V was clipped by 2 bases and J by 3 bases; unmatched bases: 1. The CDR3 nucleotides are TGTGCCAGCAGCGTGGGGACTAGCGGCTACGAGCAGTACTTC. Its protein product is CASSVGTSGYEQYF.

This clone was detected once. The chain links TRBV5-6 to TRBJ2-7; 10 positions agree with TRBD2. CDR3 length: 13 amino acids. Trimming removed 9 bases from V and 4 bases from J; junction bases left unmatched: 7. Per germline, CDR1 SGHDT and CDR2 YYEEEE. CDR3 amino acids: CATREREGYEQYF. CDR3 DNA: TGTGCCACCAGGGAGCGGGAGGGTTACGAGCAGTACTTC.

The chain uses TRBV19 and TRBJ2-7; TRBD2 matches 13 bases. V was pared by 4 bases and J by 4 bases, with 7 bases of the junction left unmatched. The V gene's germline CDR1 is LNHDA and CDR2 SQIVND (reference sequence). The CDR3 totals 16 residues. Here the CDR3 reads CASSTPGLAGVYEQYF. Here the CDR3 DNA reads TGTGCCAGTAGTACACCCGGACTAGCGGGAGTTTACGAGCAGTACTTC.

The chain is built from TRBV3-1 (or the pseudogene TRBV3-2) and TRBJ1-1; D remains ambiguous. The CDR3 is made up of 14 amino acids. Germline V CDR1 and CDR2: LGHDT, YNNKEL (reference sequence). Trimming removed 3 bases from V and 2 bases from J, with 10 bases in between. The CDR3 DNA is TGTGCCAGCAGCCAGTCCGCGGGTAACACTGAAGCTTTCTTT. Protein: CASSQSAGNTEAFF.